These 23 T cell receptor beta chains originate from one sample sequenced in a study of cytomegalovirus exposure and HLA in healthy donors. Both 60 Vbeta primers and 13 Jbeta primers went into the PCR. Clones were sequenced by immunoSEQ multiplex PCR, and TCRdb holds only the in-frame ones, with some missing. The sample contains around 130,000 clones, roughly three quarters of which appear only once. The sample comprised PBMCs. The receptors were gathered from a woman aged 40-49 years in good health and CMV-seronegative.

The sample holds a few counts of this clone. Here the CDR3 reads CASSISRGSNQPQHF. The CDR3, as DNA: TGTGCCAGTAGTATTTCCAGGGGTAGCAATCAGCCCCAGCATTTT. The V and J genes are TRBV19 and TRBJ1-5; perhaps TRBD1 as D (6 bases). This CDR3 has 15 residues. V gave up 3 bases and J gave up 0 bases, with 9 bases separating them. Germline V gene sequence: CDR1 LNHDA, CDR2 SQIVND (reference sequence).

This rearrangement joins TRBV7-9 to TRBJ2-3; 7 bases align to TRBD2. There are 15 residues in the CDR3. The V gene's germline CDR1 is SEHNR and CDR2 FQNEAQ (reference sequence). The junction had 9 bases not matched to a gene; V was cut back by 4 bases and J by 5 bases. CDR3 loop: CASSSSGEPLDTQYF. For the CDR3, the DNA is TGTGCCAGCAGCTCAAGCGGGGAGCCCCTAGATACGCAGTATTTT.

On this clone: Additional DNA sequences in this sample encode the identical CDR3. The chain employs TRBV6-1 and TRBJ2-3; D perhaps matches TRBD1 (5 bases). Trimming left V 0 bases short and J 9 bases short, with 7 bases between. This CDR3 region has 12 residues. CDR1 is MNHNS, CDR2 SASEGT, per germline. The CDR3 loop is CASSEAPGTQYF. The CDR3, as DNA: TGTGCCAGCAGTGAAGCGCCAGGGACGCAGTATTTT.

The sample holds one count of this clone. The CDR3 region is CASSPKTSGGALVETQYF. CDR3 bases: TGTGCCAGCAGCCCCAAGACTAGCGGGGGGGCTTTAGTGGAGACCCAGTACTTC. This chain joins TRBV9 and TRBJ2-5; 14 bases match TRBD2. V lost 4 bases, J lost 5 bases, and 13 bases stayed unmatched. Germline lookup yields CDR1 SGDLS and CDR2 YYNGEE. This CDR3 is built from 18 residues.

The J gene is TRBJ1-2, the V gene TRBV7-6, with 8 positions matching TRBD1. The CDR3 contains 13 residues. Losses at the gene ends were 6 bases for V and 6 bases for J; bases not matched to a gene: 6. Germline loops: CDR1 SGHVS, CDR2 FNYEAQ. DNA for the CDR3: TGTGCCAGCAGTTCAGGACAGGGACATGGCTACACCTTC. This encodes CASSSGQGHGYTF.

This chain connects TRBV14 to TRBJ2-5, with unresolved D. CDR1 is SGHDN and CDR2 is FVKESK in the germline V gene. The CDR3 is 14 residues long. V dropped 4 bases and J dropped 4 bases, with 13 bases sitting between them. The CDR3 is CASSLRLGIETQYF. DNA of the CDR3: TGTGCCAGCAGCCTTCGACTGGGTATAGAGACCCAGTACTTC.

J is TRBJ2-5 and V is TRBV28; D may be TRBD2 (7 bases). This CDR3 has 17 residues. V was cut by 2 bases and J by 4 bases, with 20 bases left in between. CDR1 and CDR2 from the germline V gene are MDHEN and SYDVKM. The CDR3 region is CASSLVGGGRRGETQYF. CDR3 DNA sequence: TGTGCCAGCAGTTTAGTAGGGGGAGGGAGGAGGGGAGAGACCCAGTACTTC.

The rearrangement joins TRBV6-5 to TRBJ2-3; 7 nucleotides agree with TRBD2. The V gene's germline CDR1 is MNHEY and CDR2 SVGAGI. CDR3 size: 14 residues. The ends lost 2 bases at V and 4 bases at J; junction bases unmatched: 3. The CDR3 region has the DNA TGTGCCAGCAGTTACCGGGGGGTGTCAGATACGCAGTATTTT. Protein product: CASSYRGVSDTQYF.

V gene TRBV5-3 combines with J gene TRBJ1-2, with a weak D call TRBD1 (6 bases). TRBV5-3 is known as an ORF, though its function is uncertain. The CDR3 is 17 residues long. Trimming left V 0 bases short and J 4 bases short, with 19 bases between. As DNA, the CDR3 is TGTGCCAGAAGCTTGGCTGGCCGACAGGCAGTGGGCTATGGCTACACCTTC. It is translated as CARSLAGRQAVGYGYTF.

CDR3: CASSTTGGGVGTNEKLFF. The CDR3 DNA is TGTGCCAGCAGCACTACCGGCGGAGGGGTCGGAACTAATGAAAAACTGTTTTTT. The chain joins TRBV7-2 to TRBJ1-4; a possible D gene is TRBD1 (5 bases). CDR3 length: 18 amino acids. Germline values: CDR1 SGHTA, CDR2 FQGNSA. Trimming stripped 5 bases from V and 1 base from J, with 20 bases between.

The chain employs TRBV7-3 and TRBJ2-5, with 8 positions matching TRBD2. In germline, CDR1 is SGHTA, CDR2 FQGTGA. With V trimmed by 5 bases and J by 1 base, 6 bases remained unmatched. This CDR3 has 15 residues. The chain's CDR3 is CASSSGRTAQETQYF. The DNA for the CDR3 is TGTGCCAGCAGCAGCGGGAGAACGGCCCAAGAGACCCAGTACTTC.

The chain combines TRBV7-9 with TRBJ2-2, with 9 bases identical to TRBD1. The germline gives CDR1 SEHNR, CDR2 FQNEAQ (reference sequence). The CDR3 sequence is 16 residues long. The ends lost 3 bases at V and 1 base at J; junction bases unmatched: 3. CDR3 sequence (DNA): TGTGCCAGCAGCTTCCCGGGACAGGGGAACACCGGGGAGCTGTTTTTT. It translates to CASSFPGQGNTGELFF.

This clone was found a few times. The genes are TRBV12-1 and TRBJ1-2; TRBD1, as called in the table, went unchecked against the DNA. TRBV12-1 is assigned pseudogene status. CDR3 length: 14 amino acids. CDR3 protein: CASSLRQGRYGYTF. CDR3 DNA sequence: TGTGCCAGCAGCCTCCGACAGGGGCGGTATGGCTACACCTTC.

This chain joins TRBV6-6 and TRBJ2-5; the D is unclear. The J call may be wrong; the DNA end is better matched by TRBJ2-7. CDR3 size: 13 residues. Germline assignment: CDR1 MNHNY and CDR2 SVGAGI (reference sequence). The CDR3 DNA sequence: TGTGCCAGCAGTTATAGCATTTACAACGAGCAGTACTTC. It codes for CASSYSIYNEQYF.

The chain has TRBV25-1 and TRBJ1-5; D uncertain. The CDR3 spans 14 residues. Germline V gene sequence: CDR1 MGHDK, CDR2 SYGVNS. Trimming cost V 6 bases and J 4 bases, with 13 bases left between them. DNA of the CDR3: TGTGCCAGCAGAGGTTCGGGGTGGAATCAGCCCCAGCATTTT. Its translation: CASRGSGWNQPQHF.

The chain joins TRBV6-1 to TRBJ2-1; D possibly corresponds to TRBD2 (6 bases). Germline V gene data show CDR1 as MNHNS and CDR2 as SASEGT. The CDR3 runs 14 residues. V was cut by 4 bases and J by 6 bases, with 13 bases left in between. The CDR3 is CASSVDYLLNEQFF. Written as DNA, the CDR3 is TGTGCCAGCAGTGTGGACTACCTCCTCAATGAGCAGTTCTTC.

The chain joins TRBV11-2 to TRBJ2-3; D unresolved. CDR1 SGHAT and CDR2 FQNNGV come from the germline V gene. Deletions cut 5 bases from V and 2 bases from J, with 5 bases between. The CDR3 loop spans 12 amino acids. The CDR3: CASSPNTDTQYF. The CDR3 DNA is TGTGCCAGCAGCCCCAACACAGATACGCAGTATTTT. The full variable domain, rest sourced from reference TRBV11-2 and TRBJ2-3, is EAGVAQSPRYKIIEKRQSVAFWCNPISGHATLYWYQQILGQGPKLLIQFQNNGVVDDSQLPKDRFSAERLKGVDSTLKIQPAKLEDSAVYLCASSPNTDTQYFGPGTRLTVL.

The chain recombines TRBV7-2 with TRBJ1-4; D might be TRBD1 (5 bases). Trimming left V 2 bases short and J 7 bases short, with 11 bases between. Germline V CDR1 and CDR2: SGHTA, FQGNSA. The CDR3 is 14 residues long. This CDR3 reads CASSLTGGTEKLFF. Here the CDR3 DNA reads TGTGCCAGCAGCTTAACGGGGGGGACTGAAAAACTGTTTTTT.

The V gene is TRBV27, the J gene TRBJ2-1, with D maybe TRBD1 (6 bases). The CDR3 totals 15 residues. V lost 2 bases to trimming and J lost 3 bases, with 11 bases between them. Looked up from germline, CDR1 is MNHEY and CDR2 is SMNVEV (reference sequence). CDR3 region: CASSLGRGFYNEQFF. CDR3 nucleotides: TGTGCCAGCAGTTTAGGCAGGGGATTCTACAATGAGCAGTTCTTC.

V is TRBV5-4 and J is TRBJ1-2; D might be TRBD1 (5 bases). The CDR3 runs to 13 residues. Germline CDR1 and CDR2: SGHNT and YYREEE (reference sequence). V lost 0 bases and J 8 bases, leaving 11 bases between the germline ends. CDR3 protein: CASSLAGTQGYTF. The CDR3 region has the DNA TGTGCCAGCAGCTTGGCCGGGACTCAGGGCTACACCTTC.

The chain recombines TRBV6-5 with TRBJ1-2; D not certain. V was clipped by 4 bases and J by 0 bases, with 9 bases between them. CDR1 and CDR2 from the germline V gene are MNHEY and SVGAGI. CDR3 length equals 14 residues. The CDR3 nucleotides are TGTGCCAGCAGTTCCCGGGATACTAACTATGGCTACACCTTC. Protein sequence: CASSSRDTNYGYTF.

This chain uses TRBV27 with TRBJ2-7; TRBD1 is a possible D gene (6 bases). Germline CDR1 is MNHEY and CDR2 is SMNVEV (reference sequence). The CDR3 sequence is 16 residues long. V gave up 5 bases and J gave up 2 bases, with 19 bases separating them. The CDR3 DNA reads TGTGCCAGCAGTCCCTCCGGACAGACCCCCCCCTACGAGCAGTACTTC. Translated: CASSPSGQTPPYEQYF.

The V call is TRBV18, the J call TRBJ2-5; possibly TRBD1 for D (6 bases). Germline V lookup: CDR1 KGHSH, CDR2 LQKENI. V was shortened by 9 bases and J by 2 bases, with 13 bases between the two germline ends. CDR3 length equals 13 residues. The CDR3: CASQRTAQETQYF. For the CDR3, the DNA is TGTGCCAGTCAGAGGACAGCTCAAGAGACCCAGTACTTC.